Each of the 18 T cell receptor beta chains below was sequenced from the same sample in a study of blood T cells in healthy people across ages. With a J-beta primer mix and a sample-barcoded 5' primer, a second PCR ran roughly 6 to 11 cycles. TCRdb re-derived calls from the 5' RACE reads in MiXCR, one entry per CDR3 protein. The table shows over 950,000 distinct CDR3 sequences, with roughly 51% occurring only once. The source material was blood. The receptors derive from a woman aged 60-75 years in good health.

The chain links TRBV3-1 to TRBJ2-5; the match to TRBD2 covers 9 bases. Germline V lookup: CDR1 LGHDT, CDR2 YNNKEL (reference sequence). Losses at the gene ends were 2 bases for V and 1 base for J; bases not matched to a gene: 11. CDR3 length: 18 amino acids. The CDR3: CASSQPGLARTLQETQYF. CDR3 nucleotide sequence: TGTGCCAGCAGCCAACCCGGACTAGCGCGAACACTCCAAGAGACCCAGTACTTC.

This clonotype was seen a few times. The rearrangement uses TRBV2 and TRBJ1-2; unclear D gene. CDR3 length: 12 residues. Trimming shortened V by 10 bases and J by 4 bases, and 13 bases separated the two germline ends. CDR1 is SNHLY, CDR2 FYNNEI, per germline. The CDR3 is CATRGQVYGYTF. The DNA of the CDR3 is TGTGCCACCCGCGGCCAGGTCTATGGCTACACCTTC.

The chain employs TRBV20-1 and TRBJ2-7; possibly TRBD2 for D (6 bases). Germline-derived CDR1 and CDR2 are DFQATT and SNEGSKA (reference sequence). V was pared by 0 bases and J by 7 bases, with 22 bases between. The CDR3 extends over 16 amino acids. The CDR3 loop is CSARDPGTSTYNEQYF. CDR3 bases: TGCAGTGCTAGAGATCCAGGGACTTCAACCTACAATGAGCAGTACTTC.

The V and J genes are TRBV20-1 and TRBJ1-2; no reliable D call. The ends were cut back, 2 bases at V and 8 bases at J, with 21 bases in the middle. Germline CDR1 and CDR2: DFQATT and SNEGSKA (reference sequence). The CDR3 spans 15 residues. CDR3 DNA: TGCAGTGCTAGACCACCAAGGGCCGCTTCGGGAGGCTACACCTTC. It codes for CSARPPRAASGGYTF.

This clonotype was recorded a few times. This CDR3 reads CSARDDYSAGQTANYGYTF. For the CDR3, the DNA is TGCAGTGCTAGAGATGATTATTCGGCGGGACAGACAGCTAACTATGGCTACACCTTC. The J gene is TRBJ1-2, the V gene TRBV20-1; TRBD1 aligns across 7 bases. Per germline, CDR1 DFQATT and CDR2 SNEGSKA (reference sequence). This CDR3 is built from 19 residues. Germline trimming cut 0 bases from V and 0 bases from J; bases unmatched to any gene: 16.

There are a few counts of this clonotype. The chain couples TRBV20-1 to TRBJ2-1, with 9 bases identical to TRBD2. The CDR3 loop spans 14 amino acids. Trimming took 6 bases from V and 6 from J; bases not matched to a gene: 9. Germline values: CDR1 DFQATT, CDR2 SNEGSKA (reference sequence). The CDR3 reads CSAKIAGVVNEQFF. The CDR3 DNA follows: TGCAGTGCCAAGATAGCGGGAGTAGTCAATGAGCAGTTCTTC.

The chain uses TRBV7-9 and TRBJ2-4; 10 bases fit TRBD1. Germline trimming cut 4 bases from V and 13 bases from J; bases unmatched to any gene: 13. This CDR3 region has 15 residues. Germline V gene sequence: CDR1 SEHNR, CDR2 FQNEAQ (reference sequence). CDR3 nucleotides: TGTGCCAGCAGCTCGCCCGGGACAGGGGACAATGAGCAGTACTTC. Translating it yields CASSSPGTGDNEQYF.

The CDR3 spells CASSKARTKPDTQYF. The CDR3 bases are TGTGCCAGCAGTAAGGCCAGGACGAAACCAGATACGCAGTATTTT. The V call is TRBV12-3 or TRBV12-4, the J call TRBJ2-3; D gene uncertain. CDR3 length: 15 residues. V lost 5 bases, J lost 4 bases, and 16 bases lay in between.

This clonotype was counted between two and nine times. The chain uses TRBV29-1 and TRBJ2-1; D assignment may be TRBD1 or TRBD2 (5 bases each). The V end lost 4 bases, the J end lost 5 bases, and 18 bases lay between the germline ends. CDR1 is SQVTM, CDR2 ANQGSEA, per germline. This CDR3 has 15 amino acids. DNA for the CDR3: TGCAGCGTTGGGGTCACCGGGACCCCAAACAATGAGCAGTTCTTC. It is translated as CSVGVTGTPNNEQFF.

The gene calls are TRBV27 and TRBJ2-3; D might be TRBD2 (6 bases). Germline CDR1 reads MNHEY; CDR2 reads SMNVEV (reference sequence). This CDR3 has 14 amino acids. V lost 8 bases, J lost 2 bases, and 14 bases lay in between. The CDR3 DNA follows: TGTGCCAGCTGGAGGGCAGGATACACAGATACGCAGTATTTT. It specifies CASWRAGYTDTQYF.

This clonotype appeared a few times. The CDR3: CSARFRPGIADTQYF. The DNA of the CDR3 is TGCAGTGCTAGATTCCGACCCGGGATAGCAGATACGCAGTATTTT. The chain employs TRBV20-1 and TRBJ2-3; possible D gene TRBD2, 5 bases. V lost 2 bases, J lost 4 bases, and 16 bases lay in between. This CDR3 has 15 residues. The V gene's germline CDR1 is DFQATT and CDR2 SNEGSKA (reference sequence).

As concerns this clonotype: At one end the junction does not follow the germline gene, possibly because of a read error. The rearrangement uses TRBV7-2 and TRBJ2-1; D ambiguous. Looked up from germline, CDR1 is SGHTA and CDR2 is FQGNSA. The CDR3 runs to 15 residues. DNA for the CDR3: TGTGCCAGCACCTTACGTGAGAGGTGGATCAATGAGCAGTTCTTC. Translated, it gives CASTLRERWINEQFF.

The chain joins TRBV11-2 to TRBJ2-6, with a weak D call TRBD2 (6 bases). The CDR3 covers 17 residues. The germline V and J ends were trimmed by 0 bases and 3 bases, with 12 bases remaining between them. Per the germline V gene, CDR1 is SGHAT and CDR2 is FQNNGV. The CDR3 DNA sequence: TGTGCCAGCAGCTTAGAGGGCGGGGTGTATGGGGCCAACGTCCTGACTTTC. This encodes CASSLEGGVYGANVLTF. The variable domain in full, completed from reference TRBV11-2 and TRBJ2-6, reads EAGVAQSPRYKIIEKRQSVAFWCNPISGHATLYWYQQILGQGPKLLIQFQNNGVVDDSQLPKDRFSAERLKGVDSTLKIQPAKLEDSAVYLCASSLEGGVYGANVLTFGAGSRLTVL.

Details on this clonotype: Mismatch with germline at one junction end may stem from a read error. V is TRBV9 and J is TRBJ2-3; 8 positions match TRBD2. The CDR3 contains 17 residues. From germline, CDR1 is SGDLS and CDR2 YYNGEE. The CDR3 bases are TGTGCCAGCAGCGTAGGTCCCGGGAGGGCCGGCACAGATATGCAGTATTTT. Encoded protein: CASSVGPGRAGTDMQYF.

The rearrangement joins TRBV27 to TRBJ2-1, with 9 nucleotides matching TRBD1. CDR1 and CDR2 from the germline V gene are MNHEY and SMNVEV (reference sequence). Trimming took 6 bases from V and 8 from J; bases not matched to a gene: 14. The CDR3 is made up of 16 amino acids. The CDR3 DNA is TGTGCCAGCAGGGCCCAGCACAGGGGGCGCGGAGATGAGCAGTTCTTC. It translates to CASRAQHRGRGDEQFF.

This clonotype was counted only a few times. The chain recombines TRBV2 with TRBJ2-7; D unresolved. The germline V gene encodes CDR1 SNHLY and CDR2 FYNNEI. This CDR3 has 13 amino acids. V shed 6 bases and J shed 3 bases, with 12 bases lying between them. CDR3: CASSTESYYEQYF. CDR3 DNA: TGTGCCAGCAGCACGGAGTCATACTACGAGCAGTACTTC.

Comment on this clonotype: The germline gene is not matched at one end of the junction; a read error may be the cause. This chain links TRBV7-9 with TRBJ2-6; D uncertain. The CDR3 loop spans 13 amino acids. Germline V gene lookup returns CDR1 SEHNR and CDR2 FQNEAQ (reference sequence). The CDR3 sequence: CASSLSGVNVLTF. The CDR3, as DNA: TGTGCCAGCAGCTTATCTGGGGTCAACGTCCTGACTTTC.

The genes are TRBV2 and TRBJ1-6; D is perhaps TRBD1 (5 bases). The V gene's germline CDR1 is SNHLY and CDR2 FYNNEI. CDR3 length: 13 residues. Trimming removed 7 bases at V and 4 bases at J, with 8 bases between. CDR3 in amino acids: CASNRGYNSPLHF. The DNA of the CDR3 is TGTGCCAGCAATAGGGGTTATAATTCACCCCTCCACTTT.